This T cell receptor beta chain comes out of a study of shared clonotypes between healthy human individuals. The count of this clone is one. Each donor was a Caucasian adult residing in Nashville, Tennessee. V trimming: 6 bases; J trimming: 3 bases; junction bases outside the gene matches: 6. Germline V gene data show CDR1 as MNHEY and CDR2 as SMNVEV (reference sequence). There are 14 residues in the CDR3. Researchers ran the assay at a deep level. What was sequenced on ten immunoSEQ deep assay plates was unsorted PBMC DNA. Generated by immunoSEQ multiplex PCR, the TCRdb table keeps only in-frame clones and is missing some. The table lists fewer than 600,000 clones, approximately 85% of them singletons, with 13% in the top ten.

Sequencing input: PBMCs. The rearrangement uses TRBV27 and TRBJ2-7; 9 nucleotides agree with TRBD2. The receptor was derived from a woman in her 40s in good health. Some clones in this sample may be carry-over from other donors' samples. CDR3 residues: CASSLAGNNYEQYF. CDR3 DNA sequence: TGTGCCAGCAGCCTAGCGGGGAACAACTACGAGCAGTACTTC.